The next 32 T cell receptor beta chains were all read from a single sample in a study of cytomegalovirus exposure and HLA in healthy donors. Primers for the PCR totalled 60 Vbeta and 13 Jbeta. Assay used: immunoSEQ multiplex PCR; TCRdb lists only in-frame clones, some missing. The table lists 150,000 to 200,000 clones, roughly 80% of them singletons. The sequencing sample was made of PBMCs. These receptors were collected from a young man in good health and CMV-seronegative.

This rearrangement joins TRBV18 to TRBJ2-7, with D perhaps TRBD2 (5 bases). V lost 2 bases to trimming and J lost 6 bases, with 5 bases between them. Germline CDR1 KGHSH, CDR2 LQKENI. This CDR3 region has 11 residues. CDR3 bases: TGTGCCAGCTCACCAGGGAGCGAGCAGTACTTC. Its protein product is CASSPGSEQYF.

The V gene is TRBV28, the J gene TRBJ1-4; D is unclear. CDR1 and CDR2 from the germline V gene are MDHEN and SYDVKM. Trimming removed 6 bases at V and 8 bases at J, with 16 bases between. The CDR3 extends over 14 amino acids. CDR3 sequence: CASSLSGLEEKLFF. CDR3 nucleotides: TGTGCCAGCAGCTTGAGCGGGCTGGAGGAAAAACTGTTTTTT.

V gene TRBV9 combines with J gene TRBJ2-2; D uncertain. CDR3 length equals 13 residues. Trimming left V 6 bases short and J 3 bases short, with 9 bases between. Germline lookup yields CDR1 SGDLS and CDR2 YYNGEE. The chain's CDR3 is CASTTTHTGELFF. The DNA for the CDR3 is TGTGCCAGCACAACCACACACACCGGGGAGCTGTTTTTT.

V gene TRBV7-2 combines with J gene TRBJ2-1, with D perhaps TRBD2 (6 bases). Germline lookup yields CDR1 SGHTA and CDR2 FQGNSA. The CDR3 totals 13 residues. V was trimmed by 5 bases and J by 5 bases, leaving 10 bases between them. CDR3 loop: CASSPTRNNEQFF. In nucleotides, the CDR3 is TGTGCCAGCAGCCCGACTAGAAACAATGAGCAGTTCTTC.

CDR3 in DNA: TGTGCCAGCAGCCAAGATCCTTACACCACAGATACGCAGTATTTT. Residues: CASSQDPYTTDTQYF. This rearrangement joins TRBV4-2 to TRBJ2-3; D not certain. The CDR3 is 15 amino acids. From germline, CDR1 is LGHNA and CDR2 YNFKEQ. V was trimmed by 0 bases and J by 2 bases, leaving 9 bases between them.

This clone was counted a few times. The chain has TRBV5-1 and TRBJ2-3; tentatively, D is TRBD2 (5 bases). Germline CDR1 reads SGHRS; CDR2 reads YFSETQ. V gave up 2 bases and J gave up 3 bases, with 10 bases separating them. This CDR3 comprises 14 residues. The CDR3 sequence is CASSFGERTDTQYF. The CDR3 region has the DNA TGCGCCAGCAGCTTCGGGGAGAGAACAGATACGCAGTATTTT. Together with reference TRBV5-1 and TRBJ2-3, the CDR3 gives the full variable domain: KAGVTQTPRYLIKTRGQQVTLSCSPISGHRSVSWYQQTPGQGLQFLFEYFSETQRNKGNFPGRFSGRQFSNSRSEMNVSTLELGDSALYLCASSFGERTDTQYFGPGTRLTVL.

The CDR3 spells CASSEYGQAWGYTF. CDR3 bases: TGTGCCAGCAGTGAATATGGGCAGGCCTGGGGCTACACCTTC. The gene calls are TRBV25-1 and TRBJ1-2; D unclear. This CDR3 is 14 amino acids long. In germline, CDR1 is MGHDK, CDR2 SYGVNS. The V gene lost 0 bases and the J gene lost 8 bases, with 13 bases spanning the gap.

V and J are TRBV15 and TRBJ2-3, with D tentatively TRBD2 (5 bases). The CDR3 is made up of 13 amino acids. V gave up 1 base and J gave up 4 bases, with 6 bases separating them. CDR1 and CDR2 from the germline V gene are LNHNV and YYDKDF (reference sequence). The CDR3, as DNA: TGTGCCACCAGCAGAGGGGGAGCAGATACGCAGTATTTT. This encodes CATSRGGADTQYF.

The CDR3 here is CASSYFTGGNEQYF. In DNA, the CDR3 is TGTGCCAGCAGTTACTTTACAGGGGGCAACGAGCAGTACTTC. The chain carries TRBV6-6 and TRBJ2-7; 9 bases align to TRBD1. The V gene's germline CDR1 is MNHNY and CDR2 SVGAGI (reference sequence). CDR3 length equals 14 residues. V was pared by 1 base and J by 5 bases, with 3 bases of the junction left unmatched.

The J gene is TRBJ2-7, the V gene TRBV7-2, with a tentative D call TRBD2 (5 bases). The germline gives CDR1 SGHTA, CDR2 FQGNSA. The CDR3 has 14 residues. Trimming cost V 1 base and J 1 base, with 8 bases left between them. CDR3 residues: CASSLERVSYEQYF. In DNA, the CDR3 is TGTGCCAGCAGCTTAGAGAGGGTGTCCTACGAGCAGTACTTC.

This clone occurred a few times. J is TRBJ2-7 and V is TRBV28; 7 bases agree with TRBD2. V gave up 5 bases and J gave up 4 bases; unmatched junction bases: 5. The CDR3 runs to 13 residues. Germline CDR1 is MDHEN and CDR2 is SYDVKM. CDR3 coding DNA: TGTGCCAGCAGTCGTCTAGCGGAGTACGAGCAGTACTTC. Protein sequence: CASSRLAEYEQYF.

In nucleotides, the CDR3 is TGTGCCAGCAGCGTTGACAGGGGGTATGGCTACACCTTC. It encodes CASSVDRGYGYTF. J is TRBJ1-2 and V is TRBV6-5, with 9 bases identical to TRBD1. Looked up from germline, CDR1 is MNHEY and CDR2 is SVGAGI. The V gene end was trimmed by 6 bases and the J gene end by 5 bases; junction bases not matched to a gene: 4. The CDR3 consists of 13 residues.

This clone appeared a few times. V usage is TRBV27 and J usage is TRBJ2-5; D might be TRBD2 (5 bases). This CDR3 has 14 residues. Germline CDR1 MNHEY, CDR2 SMNVEV (reference sequence). Trimming took off 0 bases at V and 4 bases at J, with 9 bases between the two ends. The CDR3 region has the DNA TGTGCCAGCAGTTTATCTTCCGGAGGAGAGACCCAGTACTTC. This gives the protein CASSLSSGGETQYF.

The chain recombines TRBV11-2 with TRBJ2-3; 15 bases agree with TRBD2. Trimming took 4 bases from V and 5 from J; bases not matched to a gene: 7. Germline assignment: CDR1 SGHAT and CDR2 FQNNGV. The CDR3 consists of 17 residues. CDR3 DNA: TGTGCCAGCAGCTCCCGGACTAGCGGGAGGGCCCGAGATACGCAGTATTTT. It encodes CASSSRTSGRARDTQYF.

V usage is TRBV4-1 and J usage is TRBJ2-1, with TRBD2 as a possible D gene (5 bases). This CDR3 has 15 residues. Per germline, CDR1 MGHRA and CDR2 YSYEKL. Trimming removed 4 bases at V and 0 bases at J, with 10 bases between. CDR3 nucleotide sequence: TGCGCCAGCAGCCCCACTAGAAGCTCCTACAATGAGCAGTTCTTC. This translates into CASSPTRSSYNEQFF.

The J gene is TRBJ2-5, the V gene TRBV10-3; 9 bases fit TRBD1. Trimming at V came to 4 bases and at J to 4 bases, leaving 7 bases not matched to a gene. Germline V gene lookup returns CDR1 ENHRY and CDR2 SYGVKD. This CDR3 has 15 residues. CDR3 protein: CAISVTGGSGETQYF. CDR3 bases: TGTGCCATCAGTGTCACAGGGGGCAGTGGAGAGACCCAGTACTTC.

The chain joins TRBV6-5 to TRBJ1-1, with D perhaps TRBD1 (5 bases). Germline V gene lookup returns CDR1 MNHEY and CDR2 SVGAGI. The CDR3 has 15 amino acids. Trimming took off 5 bases at V and 2 bases at J, with 15 bases between the two ends. This CDR3 is CASSGPRGLNTEAFF. In nucleotides, the CDR3 is TGTGCCAGCAGTGGCCCTAGGGGATTAAACACTGAAGCTTTCTTT.

The chain carries TRBV25-1 and TRBJ2-7; a possible D gene is TRBD1 (6 bases). The CDR3 totals 17 residues. Trimming took 3 bases from V and 4 from J, leaving 22 bases between them. Per germline, CDR1 MGHDK and CDR2 SYGVNS. The CDR3 nucleotides read TGTGCCAGCAGTGACTCACTTACAGGGCCCCGGGCTTACGAGCAGTACTTC. As protein: CASSDSLTGPRAYEQYF.

This chain links TRBV28 with TRBJ2-5; D possibly corresponds to TRBD2 (5 bases). The germline V gene encodes CDR1 MDHEN and CDR2 SYDVKM. The V gene lost 5 bases and the J gene lost 3 bases, with 16 bases spanning the gap. This CDR3 has 15 residues. Written as DNA, the CDR3 is TGTGCCAGCAGTCGTTGGGAGACTCAGAAAGAGACCCAGTACTTC. Translated, it gives CASSRWETQKETQYF.

The genes are TRBV19 and TRBJ2-2; TRBD2 matches 7 bases. This CDR3 is 15 amino acids long. The junction had 9 bases not matched to a gene; V was cut back by 6 bases and J by 5 bases. Looked up from germline, CDR1 is LNHDA and CDR2 is SQIVND (reference sequence). CDR3: CASRPGGVGTGELFF. The CDR3 DNA reads TGTGCCAGTAGACCTGGGGGGGTCGGAACCGGGGAGCTGTTTTTT.

The genes are TRBV5-1 and TRBJ2-2; TRBD1 agrees at 12 bases. CDR3 length: 17 residues. The germline gives CDR1 SGHRS, CDR2 YFSETQ. V gave up 3 bases and J gave up 4 bases; unmatched junction bases: 7. CDR3 residues: CASSSGTGGVFTGELFF. The DNA for the CDR3 is TGCGCCAGCAGCTCCGGGACAGGGGGCGTATTCACCGGGGAGCTGTTTTTT.

The rearrangement joins TRBV29-1 to TRBJ2-7; D remains ambiguous. Germline V CDR1 and CDR2: SQVTM, ANQGSEA. V lost 4 bases to trimming and J lost 6 bases, with 7 bases between them. This CDR3 is 10 amino acids long. Here the CDR3 reads CSVASPEQYF. The CDR3, as DNA: TGCAGCGTTGCGTCCCCCGAGCAGTACTTC.

The chain employs TRBV9 and TRBJ2-7; TRBD2 matches 8 bases. This CDR3 has 15 amino acids. Germline V lookup: CDR1 SGDLS, CDR2 YYNGEE. Germline trimming cut 4 bases from V and 4 bases from J; bases unmatched to any gene: 10. CDR3 bases: TGTGCCAGCAGCCAAGGAACTAGCGGTGGGTACGAGCAGTACTTC. This encodes CASSQGTSGGYEQYF.

The chain combines TRBV6-4 with TRBJ1-2, with D tentatively TRBD1 (5 bases). The germline V gene encodes CDR1 MRHNA and CDR2 SNTAGT. The CDR3 extends over 15 amino acids. The ends were cut back, 5 bases at V and 4 bases at J, with 17 bases in the middle. CDR3 sequence: CASSPQGGEGYGYTF. The CDR3 bases are TGTGCCAGCAGTCCCCAGGGAGGGGAAGGCTATGGCTACACCTTC.

The rearrangement links TRBV7-9 to TRBJ2-5; 11 nucleotides align to TRBD2. The J call is in doubt because the DNA end fits TRBJ2-7 better. This CDR3 region has 15 residues. Per the germline V gene, CDR1 is SEHNR and CDR2 is FQNEAQ (reference sequence). The CDR3 protein is CASSPGLAAFYEQYF. In DNA form, the CDR3 reads TGTGCCAGCAGCCCGGGACTAGCGGCCTTCTACGAGCAGTACTTC.

In this sample, this clone turned up a few times. This chain links TRBV7-9 with TRBJ1-1; 7 nucleotides match TRBD1. The CDR3 runs 17 residues. CDR1 and CDR2 (germline): SEHNR, FQNEAQ (reference sequence). V trimming: 4 bases; J trimming: 1 base; junction bases outside the gene matches: 12. The CDR3: CASSSREGTEWNTEAFF. The CDR3, as DNA: TGTGCCAGCAGCTCCAGAGAGGGGACAGAATGGAACACTGAAGCTTTCTTT.

V usage is TRBV27 and J usage is TRBJ1-6, with D possibly being TRBD1 (5 bases). This CDR3 is 17 amino acids long. Trimming removed 6 bases from V and 8 bases from J, with 23 bases in between. In germline, CDR1 is MNHEY, CDR2 SMNVEV (reference sequence). CDR3 in amino acids: CASRSDLDKMVDSPLHF. Written as DNA, the CDR3 is TGTGCCAGCAGGAGCGACCTGGACAAGATGGTAGATTCACCCCTCCACTTT.

A note on this clone: The junction departs from the called germline gene at one end, perhaps through a read error. The rearrangement links TRBV7-9 to TRBJ2-5, with TRBD2 matching 7 bases. Germline V gene sequence: CDR1 SEHNR, CDR2 FQNEAQ (reference sequence). CDR3 size: 18 residues. The DNA of the CDR3 is TGTTCCAGCAGCTTAGCGTTGAGCGGGGCCCCGTACCAAGAGACCCAGTACTTC. As protein: CSSSLALSGAPYQETQYF.

The V call is TRBV6-5, the J call TRBJ2-1; D perhaps matches TRBD2 (5 bases). Germline-derived CDR1 and CDR2 are MNHEY and SVGAGI. Trimming left V 0 bases short and J 0 bases short, with 9 bases between. The CDR3 runs to 16 residues. The DNA for the CDR3 is TGTGCCAGCAGTTACTCGACGGGGAGCTCCTACAATGAGCAGTTCTTC. It encodes CASSYSTGSSYNEQFF.

The CDR3 spells CAISDMGPGPGKGEQYF. The CDR3, as DNA: TGTGCCATCAGTGATATGGGCCCCGGGCCAGGGAAGGGCGAGCAGTACTTC. The gene calls are TRBV10-3 and TRBJ2-7, with D tentatively TRBD1 (5 bases). Trimming removed 3 bases at V and 6 bases at J, with 24 bases between. This CDR3 has 17 residues. The V gene's germline CDR1 is ENHRY and CDR2 SYGVKD.

The V and J genes are TRBV7-8 and TRBJ2-7; 7 nucleotides match TRBD2. Germline values: CDR1 SGHVS, CDR2 FQNEAQ. Unmatched junction bases numbered 5, after V lost 3 bases and J lost 3 bases. This CDR3 spans 14 amino acids. This chain's CDR3 is CASSLAGDFYEQYF. CDR3 DNA sequence: TGTGCCAGCAGCTTGGCGGGGGATTTCTACGAGCAGTACTTC.

This chain uses TRBV30 with TRBJ1-2, with D possibly TRBD1 on 5 matching bases. V shed 4 bases and J shed 3 bases, with 9 bases lying between them. This CDR3 spans 12 amino acids. Germline values: CDR1 GTSNPN, CDR2 SVGIG (reference sequence). Written as DNA, the CDR3 is TGTGCCTGGACAGGGAAGGACTATGGCTACACCTTC. Translating it yields CAWTGKDYGYTF.